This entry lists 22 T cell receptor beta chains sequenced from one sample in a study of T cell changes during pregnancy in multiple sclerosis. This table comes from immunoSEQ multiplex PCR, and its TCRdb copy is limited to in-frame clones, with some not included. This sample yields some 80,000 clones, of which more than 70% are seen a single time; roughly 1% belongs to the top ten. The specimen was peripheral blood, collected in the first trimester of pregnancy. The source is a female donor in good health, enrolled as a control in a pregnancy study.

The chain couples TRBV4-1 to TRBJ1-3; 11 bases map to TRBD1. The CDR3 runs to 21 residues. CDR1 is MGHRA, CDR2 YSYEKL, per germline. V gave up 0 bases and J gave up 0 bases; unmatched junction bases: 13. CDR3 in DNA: TGCGCCAGCAGCCAAGAGAGGGACAGGGGGATCCCATGGCCCTCTGGAAACACCATATATTTT. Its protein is CASSQERDRGIPWPSGNTIYF.

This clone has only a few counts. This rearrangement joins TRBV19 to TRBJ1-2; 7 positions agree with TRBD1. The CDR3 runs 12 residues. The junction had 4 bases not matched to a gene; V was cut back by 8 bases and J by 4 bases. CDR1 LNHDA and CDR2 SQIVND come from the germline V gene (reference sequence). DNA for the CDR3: TGTGCCAGTTACAGGGGCAGCTATGGCTACACCTTC. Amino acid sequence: CASYRGSYGYTF.

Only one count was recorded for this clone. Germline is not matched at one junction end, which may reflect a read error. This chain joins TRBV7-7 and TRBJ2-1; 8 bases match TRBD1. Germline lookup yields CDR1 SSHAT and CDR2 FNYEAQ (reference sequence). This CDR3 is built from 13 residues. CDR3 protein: CASSPDRDNEQFF. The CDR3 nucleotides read TGTGCTAGCAGCCCGGACAGGGACAATGAGCAGTTCTTC.

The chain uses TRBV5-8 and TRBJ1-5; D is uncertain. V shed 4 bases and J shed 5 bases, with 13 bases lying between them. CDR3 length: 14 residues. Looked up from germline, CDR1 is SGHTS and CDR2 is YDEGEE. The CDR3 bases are TGTGCCAGCAGCCCCCGGGAGTCTGATCAGCCCCAGCATTTT. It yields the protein CASSPRESDQPQHF.

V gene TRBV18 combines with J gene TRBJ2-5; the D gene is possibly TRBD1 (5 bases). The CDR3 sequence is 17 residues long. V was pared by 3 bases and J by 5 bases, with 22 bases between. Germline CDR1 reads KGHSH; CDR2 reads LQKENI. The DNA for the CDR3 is TGTGCCAGCTCACCCCGCCGTGGGCAGGGCGTTGTGGAGACCCAGTACTTC. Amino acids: CASSPRRGQGVVETQYF.

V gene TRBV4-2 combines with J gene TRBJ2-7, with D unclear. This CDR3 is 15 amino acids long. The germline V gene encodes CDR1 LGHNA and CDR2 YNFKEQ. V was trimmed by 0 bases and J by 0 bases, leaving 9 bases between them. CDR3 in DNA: TGTGCCAGCAGCCAAGAGGAGTCCGTCTCCTACGAGCAGTACTTC. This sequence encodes CASSQEESVSYEQYF.

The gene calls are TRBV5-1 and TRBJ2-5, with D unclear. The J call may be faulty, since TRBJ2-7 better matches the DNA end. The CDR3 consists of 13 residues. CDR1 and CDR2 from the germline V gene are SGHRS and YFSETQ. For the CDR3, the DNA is TGCGCCAGCAGCTTGGCCATGGACTACGAGCAGTACTTC. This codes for CASSLAMDYEQYF.

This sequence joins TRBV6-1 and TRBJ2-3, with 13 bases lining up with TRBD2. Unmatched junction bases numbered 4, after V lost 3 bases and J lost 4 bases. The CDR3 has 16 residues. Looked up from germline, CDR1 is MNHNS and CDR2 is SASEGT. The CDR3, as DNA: TGTGCCAGCAGTGACGGACTAGCGGGAGCATCAGATACGCAGTATTTT. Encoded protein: CASSDGLAGASDTQYF.

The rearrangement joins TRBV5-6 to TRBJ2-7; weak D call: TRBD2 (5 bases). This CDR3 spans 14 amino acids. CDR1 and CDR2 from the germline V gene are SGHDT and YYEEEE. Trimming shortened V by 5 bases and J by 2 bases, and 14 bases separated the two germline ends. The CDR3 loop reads CASSIPGKAYEQYF. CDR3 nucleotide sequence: TGTGCCAGCAGTATACCGGGAAAGGCCTACGAGCAGTACTTC.

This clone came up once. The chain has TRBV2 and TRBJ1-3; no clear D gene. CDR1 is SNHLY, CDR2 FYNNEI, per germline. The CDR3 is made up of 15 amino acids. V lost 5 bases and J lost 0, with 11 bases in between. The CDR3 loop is CASSRSGNSGNTIYF. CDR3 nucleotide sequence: TGTGCCAGCAGTAGATCAGGCAACTCTGGAAACACCATATATTTT.

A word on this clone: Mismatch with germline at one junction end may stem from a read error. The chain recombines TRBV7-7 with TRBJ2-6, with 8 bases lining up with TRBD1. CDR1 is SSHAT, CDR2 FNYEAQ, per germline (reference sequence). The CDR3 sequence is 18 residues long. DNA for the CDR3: TGTGCTAGCAGCCCCGGACCGGGACAGGCCTCTGGGGCCAACGTCCTGACTTTC. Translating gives CASSPGPGQASGANVLTF.

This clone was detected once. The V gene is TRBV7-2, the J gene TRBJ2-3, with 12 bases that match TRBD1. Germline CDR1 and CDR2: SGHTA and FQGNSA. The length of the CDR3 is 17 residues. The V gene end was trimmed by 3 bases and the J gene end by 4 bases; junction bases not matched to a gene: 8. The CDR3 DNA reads TGTGCCAGCAGCTTGACCCCCGGGACAGGGGGCGCAGATACGCAGTATTTT. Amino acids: CASSLTPGTGGADTQYF.

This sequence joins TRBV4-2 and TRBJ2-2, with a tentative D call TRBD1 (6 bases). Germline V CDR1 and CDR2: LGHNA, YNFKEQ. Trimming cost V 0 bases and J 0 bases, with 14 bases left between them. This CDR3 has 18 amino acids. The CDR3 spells CASSQDKARGSNTGELFF. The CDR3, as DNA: TGTGCCAGCAGCCAAGATAAGGCGAGGGGGTCGAACACCGGGGAGCTGTTTTTT.

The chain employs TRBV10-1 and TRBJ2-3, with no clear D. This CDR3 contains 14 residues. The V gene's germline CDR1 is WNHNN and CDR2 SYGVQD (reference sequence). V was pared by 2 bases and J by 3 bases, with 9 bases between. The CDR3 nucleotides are TGCGCCAGCAGTGAGGCCCGGGTAACAGATACGCAGTATTTT. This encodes CASSEARVTDTQYF.

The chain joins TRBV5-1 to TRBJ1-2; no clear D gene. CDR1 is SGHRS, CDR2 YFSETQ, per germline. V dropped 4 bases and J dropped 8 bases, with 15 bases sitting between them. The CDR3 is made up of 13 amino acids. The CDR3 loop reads CASSQEATLGYTF. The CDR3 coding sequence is TGCGCCAGCAGCCAGGAAGCTACCCTAGGCTACACCTTC.

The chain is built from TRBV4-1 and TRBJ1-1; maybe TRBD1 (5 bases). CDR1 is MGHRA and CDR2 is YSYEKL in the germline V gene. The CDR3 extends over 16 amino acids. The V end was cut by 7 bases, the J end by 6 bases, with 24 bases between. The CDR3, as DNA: TGCGCCAGCACCTCGCAGGGATACCCTACTCTCGCTGAAGCTTTCTTT. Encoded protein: CASTSQGYPTLAEAFF.

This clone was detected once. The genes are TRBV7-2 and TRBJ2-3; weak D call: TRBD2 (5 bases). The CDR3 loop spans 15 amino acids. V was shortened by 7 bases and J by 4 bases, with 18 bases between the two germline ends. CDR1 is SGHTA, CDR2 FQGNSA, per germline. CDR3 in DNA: TGTGCCAGCATTCCCGGGGTGGACCCCGCAGATACGCAGTATTTT. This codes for CASIPGVDPADTQYF.

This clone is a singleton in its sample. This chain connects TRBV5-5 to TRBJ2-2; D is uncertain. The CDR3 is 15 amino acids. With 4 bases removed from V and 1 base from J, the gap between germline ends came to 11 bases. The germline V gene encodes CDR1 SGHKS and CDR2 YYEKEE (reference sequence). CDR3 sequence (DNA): TGTGCCAGCAGCCCACACGCAGGGAACACCGGGGAGCTGTTTTTT. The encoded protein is CASSPHAGNTGELFF.

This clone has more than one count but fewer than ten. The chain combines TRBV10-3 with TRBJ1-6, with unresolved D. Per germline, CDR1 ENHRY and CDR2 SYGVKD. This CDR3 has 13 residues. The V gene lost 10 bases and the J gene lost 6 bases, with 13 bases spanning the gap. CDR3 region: CATSVGSNSPLHF. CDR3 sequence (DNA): TGTGCCACCTCGGTGGGCTCTAATTCACCCCTCCACTTT.

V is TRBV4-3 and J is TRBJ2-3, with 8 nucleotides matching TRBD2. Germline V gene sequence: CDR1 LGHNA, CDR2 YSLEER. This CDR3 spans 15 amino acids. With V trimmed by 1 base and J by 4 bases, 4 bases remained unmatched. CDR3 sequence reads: CASSQAGGPADTQYF. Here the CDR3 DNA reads TGCGCCAGCAGCCAAGCGGGAGGGCCGGCAGATACGCAGTATTTT.

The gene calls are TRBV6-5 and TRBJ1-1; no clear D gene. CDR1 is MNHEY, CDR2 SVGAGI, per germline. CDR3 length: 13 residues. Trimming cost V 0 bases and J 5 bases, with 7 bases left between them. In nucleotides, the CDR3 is TGTGCCAGCAGTTACTCGATGCAGACTGAAGCTTTCTTT. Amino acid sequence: CASSYSMQTEAFF.

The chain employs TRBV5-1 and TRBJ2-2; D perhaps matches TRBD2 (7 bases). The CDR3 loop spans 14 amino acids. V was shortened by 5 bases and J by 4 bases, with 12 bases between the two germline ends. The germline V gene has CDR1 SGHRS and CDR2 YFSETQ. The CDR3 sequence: CASSYGGRTGELFF. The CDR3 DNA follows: TGCGCCAGCAGTTACGGGGGGCGCACCGGGGAGCTGTTTTTT.